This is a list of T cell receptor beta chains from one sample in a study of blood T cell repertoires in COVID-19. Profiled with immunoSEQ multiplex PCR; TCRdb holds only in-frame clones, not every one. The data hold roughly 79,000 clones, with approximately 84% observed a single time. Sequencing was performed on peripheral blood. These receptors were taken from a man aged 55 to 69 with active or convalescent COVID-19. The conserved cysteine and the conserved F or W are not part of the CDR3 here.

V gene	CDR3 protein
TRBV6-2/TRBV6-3	ASSYETVRTEAF
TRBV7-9	ASSTWTGGNYGYT
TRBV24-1	ATSDNRDAGLEQF
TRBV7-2	ASSLGASPETQY
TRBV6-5	ATGTGTGIYEQY
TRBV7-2	ASSLVAGPNTGELF
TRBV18	ASSTGSKDEKLF
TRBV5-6	ASSSSGQGERQPQH
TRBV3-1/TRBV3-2	ASSRGLAGGRADTDTQY
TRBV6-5	ASSYSQGLREKLF
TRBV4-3	ASSQDAGGDSPLH
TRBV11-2	ASSSIRDTANYGYT
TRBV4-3	ASSQGPGRGETQY
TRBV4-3	ASSQEGTGGFLAEAF
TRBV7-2	ASSLSGTTEKLF
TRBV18	ASSPARVNTEAF
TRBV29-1	SVAGTSGGTDTQY
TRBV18	ASSPPRGGNQPQH
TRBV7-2	ASSLGWPIIRGNTEAF
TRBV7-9	ASSLGQGVTNEKLF
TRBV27	ASSLGFGTKQY
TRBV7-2	ASSTQGQAYEQY
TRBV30	AWSVQTGADTIY
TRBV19	ASSTRDRGNYGYT
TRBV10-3	AISVGQGETQY
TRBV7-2	ASSLAPGQPNNEQF
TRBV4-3	ASSQVSGGRTDTQY
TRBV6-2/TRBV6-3	ASSSTSGGTRGYT
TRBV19	ASSSLATGEVEAF
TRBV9	ASSVVRSSYEQY
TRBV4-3	ASSPEAGVSEAF
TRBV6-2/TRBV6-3	ASSAAGQGAGEQF
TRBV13	ASSLEGGGDTQY
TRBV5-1	ASSVGTGGRVYNSPLH
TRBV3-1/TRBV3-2	ASTDRGRGHEKLF
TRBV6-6	ASSAQGYGYT
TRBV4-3	ASSQAPPTGGLYGYT
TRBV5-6	ASGTTGVGYGYT
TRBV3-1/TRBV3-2	ASTTGTGSGELF
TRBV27	ASSLTEITEAF
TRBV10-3	ATGLAGASRTDTQY
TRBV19	ASSQTGLGETQY
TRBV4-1	ASSQSAAPGGNQPQH
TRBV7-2	ASSRDRSTDTQY
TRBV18	ASSPAQRGIGSEQF
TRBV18	ASSPGTGDNTEAF
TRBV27	ASSLSLGGVGIQY